A single sample gave rise to the 27 T cell receptor beta chains below, sequenced in a study of cytomegalovirus exposure and HLA in healthy donors. In the PCR, 60 Vbeta and 13 Jbeta primers were used. Sequenced by immunoSEQ multiplex PCR; TCRdb stores in-frame clones only, minus some. The sample shows around 150,000 clones, 55% to 80% of them seen only once. Sequenced sample: PBMCs. These TCRs come from a human donor in good health.

This chain connects TRBV29-1 to TRBJ2-1; 7 bases align to TRBD2. Germline assignment: CDR1 SQVTM and CDR2 ANQGSEA. The CDR3 totals 16 residues. The V segment lost 7 bases and the J segment 8 bases; nucleotides outside the gene matches: 20. In DNA, the CDR3 is TGCAGCGCCCATGATGGGGGGGGTACTAGGGGCCATGAGCAGTTCTTC. It encodes CSAHDGGGTRGHEQFF.

The chain couples TRBV19 to TRBJ2-5; TRBD2 matches 7 bases. CDR1 and CDR2 (germline): LNHDA, SQIVND (reference sequence). The CDR3 has 15 residues. The V and J ends lost 3 bases and 2 bases, in that order; junction bases with no gene match: 6. The CDR3 loop reads CASSMWGGRQETQYF. Here the CDR3 DNA reads TGTGCCAGTAGTATGTGGGGGGGTCGGCAAGAGACCCAGTACTTC. Full variable domain (remainder filled in from reference TRBV19 and TRBJ2-5): DGGITQSPKYLFRKEGQNVTLSCEQNLNHDAMYWYRQDPGQGLRLIYYSQIVNDFQKGDIAEGYSVSREKKESFPLTVTSAQKNPTAFYLCASSMWGGRQETQYFGPGTRLLVL.

This clone was picked up a small number of times. The rearrangement links TRBV4-2 to TRBJ2-1; 10 nucleotides agree with TRBD1. Germline lookup yields CDR1 LGHNA and CDR2 YNFKEQ. Trimming took 4 bases from V and 4 from J; bases not matched to a gene: 13. CDR3 length: 18 residues. The CDR3 region is CASSRHLKGQGQYNEQFF. DNA for the CDR3: TGTGCCAGCAGCCGTCATCTGAAGGGACAGGGGCAGTACAATGAGCAGTTCTTC.

The chain has TRBV2 and TRBJ2-7; a weak D match, TRBD1 (6 bases). Germline V lookup: CDR1 SNHLY, CDR2 FYNNEI. The CDR3 consists of 14 residues. V was shortened by 5 bases and J by 0 bases, with 11 bases between the two germline ends. CDR3 coding DNA: TGTGCCAGCAGTCAAGACAGGAGCTCCTACGAGCAGTACTTC. It specifies CASSQDRSSYEQYF.

This chain links TRBV28 with TRBJ1-5, with TRBD1 matching 7 bases. The CDR3 is made up of 14 amino acids. The V and J ends lost 6 bases and 2 bases, in that order; junction bases with no gene match: 4. Germline loops: CDR1 MDHEN, CDR2 SYDVKM. CDR3 coding DNA: TGTGCCAGCAGAGAAACAGGGGGCAATCAGCCCCAGCATTTT. Encoded protein: CASRETGGNQPQHF.

V is TRBV19 and J is TRBJ2-6; maybe TRBD1 (5 bases). Germline CDR1 is LNHDA and CDR2 is SQIVND (reference sequence). V was clipped by 6 bases and J by 2 bases, with 14 bases between them. The CDR3 runs 16 residues. The CDR3 DNA sequence: TGTGCCAGTAGCCGTCTACAGGCCCCTGGGGCCAACGTCCTGACTTTC. Translated: CASSRLQAPGANVLTF.

This chain links TRBV15 with TRBJ1-2, with no clear D. Per germline, CDR1 LNHNV and CDR2 YYDKDF (reference sequence). Deletions cut 0 bases from V and 4 bases from J, with 12 bases between. There are 15 residues in the CDR3. CDR3 sequence: CATSRDFSSLYGYTF. In DNA form, the CDR3 reads TGTGCCACCAGCAGAGATTTCTCCTCCCTCTATGGCTACACCTTC.

The chain has TRBV4-1 and TRBJ1-1, with D possibly TRBD1 on 6 matching bases. V was trimmed by 1 base and J by 1 base, leaving 13 bases between them. Per germline, CDR1 MGHRA and CDR2 YSYEKL. The length of the CDR3 is 16 residues. The CDR3 reads CASSQGLGRGNTEAFF. Written as DNA, the CDR3 is TGCGCCAGCAGCCAAGGTTTAGGCAGGGGGAACACTGAAGCTTTCTTT.

This clone has more than one count but fewer than ten. The chain recombines TRBV6-5 with TRBJ2-7; TRBD2 matches 10 bases. V lost 2 bases, J lost 3 bases, and 4 bases stayed unmatched. Germline V CDR1 and CDR2: MNHEY, SVGAGI. The CDR3 runs to 15 residues. CDR3 region: CASSYRASGSYEQYF. The DNA of the CDR3 is TGTGCCAGCAGTTACAGGGCTAGCGGGAGCTACGAGCAGTACTTC.

The chain combines TRBV28 with TRBJ1-3; possibly TRBD1 for D (5 bases). CDR1 MDHEN and CDR2 SYDVKM come from the germline V gene. Trimming cost V 7 bases and J 5 bases, with 12 bases left between them. The CDR3 length is 13 residues. The CDR3 loop reads CASTRQSRNTIYF. Here the CDR3 DNA reads TGTGCCAGCACCAGACAGAGCCGAAACACCATATATTTT.

The chain carries TRBV30 and TRBJ1-2, with a possible D match to TRBD1 (6 bases). The germline V and J ends were trimmed by 3 bases and 8 bases, with 19 bases remaining between them. The CDR3 is 14 amino acids. Looked up from germline, CDR1 is GTSNPN and CDR2 is SVGIG (reference sequence). CDR3 protein: CAWSKNYRVQGYTF. The CDR3 DNA follows: TGTGCCTGGAGCAAAAATTACAGGGTACAGGGCTACACCTTC.

This rearrangement joins TRBV27 to TRBJ2-2; 8 bases line up with TRBD1. This CDR3 has 19 residues. Trimming at V came to 5 bases and at J to 0 bases, leaving 14 bases not matched to a gene. Looked up from germline, CDR1 is MNHEY and CDR2 is SMNVEV (reference sequence). CDR3 bases: TGTGCCAGCAGTCGACGGGACAGGAGAAGACCTGCGAACACCGGGGAGCTGTTTTTT. Translating it yields CASSRRDRRRPANTGELFF.

The gene calls are TRBV9 and TRBJ1-2; possibly TRBD1 for D (5 bases). V dropped 3 bases and J dropped 7 bases, with 25 bases sitting between them. Germline loops: CDR1 SGDLS, CDR2 YYNGEE. The CDR3 consists of 17 residues. This CDR3 reads CASSAPGTDVFFGGYTF. The CDR3 DNA is TGTGCCAGCAGCGCACCCGGGACTGACGTCTTTTTCGGTGGCTACACCTTC.

This chain uses TRBV5-1 with TRBJ1-1, with 7 nucleotides matching TRBD1. The length of the CDR3 is 14 residues. CDR1 is SGHRS and CDR2 is YFSETQ in the germline V gene. V lost 0 bases and J lost 1; bases outside the gene matches: 0. The CDR3 here is CASSLDRGNTEAFF. CDR3 nucleotide sequence: TGCGCCAGCAGCTTGGACAGGGGGAACACTGAAGCTTTCTTT.

The V gene is TRBV27, the J gene TRBJ1-2, with TRBD1 matching over 8 bases. V gave up 3 bases and J gave up 8 bases; unmatched junction bases: 11. This CDR3 contains 15 residues. Per the germline V gene, CDR1 is MNHEY and CDR2 is SMNVEV (reference sequence). In DNA, the CDR3 is TGTGCCAGCAGTTTTTCGTTAGGACAGGGAGGGGGCTACACCTTC. Its translation: CASSFSLGQGGGYTF.

The chain combines TRBV7-2 with TRBJ2-2, with a tentative D call TRBD1 (6 bases). V was pared by 5 bases and J by 6 bases, with 13 bases between. The CDR3 has 14 amino acids. Germline V gene sequence: CDR1 SGHTA, CDR2 FQGNSA. CDR3 sequence reads: CASSLRAGAGELFF. Here the CDR3 DNA reads TGTGCCAGCAGCCTAAGAGCAGGGGCCGGGGAGCTGTTTTTT.

The J gene is TRBJ2-1, the V gene TRBV2; unclear D gene. The V end lost 6 bases, the J end lost 5 bases, and 11 bases lay between the germline ends. The V gene's germline CDR1 is SNHLY and CDR2 FYNNEI. The CDR3 length is 13 residues. This CDR3 is CASRKSANNEQFF. CDR3 sequence (DNA): TGTGCCAGCAGGAAGAGCGCAAACAATGAGCAGTTCTTC.

This clone was recorded only once. The chain carries TRBV28 and TRBJ2-7, with 10 bases that match TRBD2. The germline CDR1 and CDR2 sequences are MDHEN and SYDVKM. The CDR3 consists of 18 residues. V gave up 3 bases and J gave up 3 bases; unmatched junction bases: 14. The CDR3 reads CASSFPQRGGIRRYEQYF. The CDR3, as DNA: TGTGCCAGCAGTTTTCCCCAGCGGGGGGGCATTCGACGCTACGAGCAGTACTTC.

The chain employs TRBV19 and TRBJ2-1; no clear D gene. Per the germline V gene, CDR1 is LNHDA and CDR2 is SQIVND (reference sequence). V lost 5 bases and J 2 bases, leaving 13 bases between the germline ends. The CDR3 runs to 15 residues. In nucleotides, the CDR3 is TGTGCCAGTAGTCCGCGGAGAGGCCCCTACAATGAGCAGTTCTTC. Translating it yields CASSPRRGPYNEQFF.

In this sample, this clone turned up a few times. This chain uses TRBV2 with TRBJ1-6; 10 nucleotides align to TRBD1. This CDR3 contains 15 residues. Losses at the gene ends were 2 bases for V and 8 bases for J; bases not matched to a gene: 3. Germline CDR1 is SNHLY and CDR2 is FYNNEI. The CDR3 nucleotides read TGTGCCAGCAGTGAAAGAGGACAGGGGGATTCACCCCTCCACTTT. Protein sequence: CASSERGQGDSPLHF.

The chain couples TRBV7-9 to TRBJ2-3, with D possibly being TRBD2 (6 bases). CDR1 and CDR2 from the germline V gene are SEHNR and FQNEAQ (reference sequence). V lost 4 bases to trimming and J lost 1 base, with 12 bases between them. The CDR3 loop spans 15 amino acids. The chain's CDR3 is CASSSRLGGTDTQYF. As DNA, the CDR3 is TGTGCCAGCAGCTCCCGACTAGGAGGCACAGATACGCAGTATTTT. Variable domain in full (rest from reference TRBV7-9 and TRBJ2-3): DTGVSQNPRHKITKRGQNVTFRCDPISEHNRLYWYRQTLGQGPEFLTYFQNEAQLEKSRLLSDRFSAERPKGSFSTLEIQRTEQGDSAMYLCASSSRLGGTDTQYFGPGTRLTVL.

The genes are TRBV5-4 and TRBJ2-7, with 10 nucleotides matching TRBD1. This CDR3 is 14 amino acids long. J lost 7 bases, V lost 4 bases, and 8 bases had no gene match. Germline-derived CDR1 and CDR2 are SGHNT and YYREEE (reference sequence). The CDR3 coding sequence is TGTGCCAGCAGCCTGACCGGACAGGGGGGAGAGCAGTACTTC. It is translated as CASSLTGQGGEQYF.

The genes are TRBV18 and TRBJ2-1; TRBD2 agrees at 10 bases. Unmatched junction bases numbered 12, after V lost 3 bases and J lost 10 bases. Looked up from germline, CDR1 is KGHSH and CDR2 is LQKENI. The CDR3 spans 16 residues. As DNA, the CDR3 is TGTGCCAGCTCACCCGATAGCGGGGGGCCCCGGGCGGAGCAGTTCTTC. Translation gives CASSPDSGGPRAEQFF.

This sequence joins TRBV7-9 and TRBJ2-7; 7 bases align to TRBD1. CDR3 length: 15 residues. Germline lookup yields CDR1 SEHNR and CDR2 FQNEAQ (reference sequence). J was trimmed by 7 bases and V by 2 bases; bases with no gene match: 11. CDR3 protein: CASSLLRTGPSEQYF. The CDR3 coding sequence is TGTGCCAGCAGCTTATTGCGGACAGGTCCTTCTGAGCAGTACTTC.

The V and J genes are TRBV5-6 and TRBJ2-1, with a weak D call TRBD1 (5 bases). The CDR3 consists of 15 residues. CDR1 and CDR2 from the germline V gene are SGHDT and YYEEEE. V was cut by 4 bases and J by 0 bases, with 11 bases left in between. The CDR3 protein is CASSTGHNSYNEQFF. DNA for the CDR3: TGTGCCAGCAGCACTGGACACAACTCCTACAATGAGCAGTTCTTC.

The CDR3 bases are TGCGCCAGCAGCTTTAGACAGGGGGCCTACGAGCAGTACTTC. Residues: CASSFRQGAYEQYF. The rearrangement links TRBV5-1 to TRBJ2-7; 9 bases line up with TRBD1. The CDR3 has 14 amino acids. Germline assignment: CDR1 SGHRS and CDR2 YFSETQ. The J segment lost 2 bases and the V segment lost 2 bases, leaving 2 bases of the junction unmatched.

The chain employs TRBV11-3 and TRBJ2-7, with D unresolved. V lost 6 bases, J lost 4 bases, and 10 bases lay in between. Germline V gives CDR1 SGHNT, CDR2 YENEEA. This CDR3 is 12 amino acids long. CDR3 nucleotide sequence: TGTGCCAGCAGTTTATCCTCTTACGAGCAGTACTTC. This translates into CASSLSSYEQYF.